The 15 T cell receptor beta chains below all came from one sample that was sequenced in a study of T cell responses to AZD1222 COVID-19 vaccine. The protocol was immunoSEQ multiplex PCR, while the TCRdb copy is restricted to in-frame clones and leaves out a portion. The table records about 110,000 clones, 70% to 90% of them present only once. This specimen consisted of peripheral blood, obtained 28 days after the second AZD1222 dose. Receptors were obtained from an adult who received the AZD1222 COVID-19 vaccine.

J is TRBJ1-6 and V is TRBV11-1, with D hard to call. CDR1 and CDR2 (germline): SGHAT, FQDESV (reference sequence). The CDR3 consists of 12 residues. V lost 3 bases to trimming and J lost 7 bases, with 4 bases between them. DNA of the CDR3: TGTGCCAGCAGCTTCTCAAATTCACCCCTCCACTTT. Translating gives CASSFSNSPLHF.

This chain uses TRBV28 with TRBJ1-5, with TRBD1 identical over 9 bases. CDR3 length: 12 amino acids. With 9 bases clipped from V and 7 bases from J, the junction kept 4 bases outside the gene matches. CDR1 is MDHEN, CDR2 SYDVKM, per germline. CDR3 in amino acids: CARGQGGQPQHF. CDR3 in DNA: TGTGCCAGGGGACAGGGTGGCCAGCCCCAGCATTTT.

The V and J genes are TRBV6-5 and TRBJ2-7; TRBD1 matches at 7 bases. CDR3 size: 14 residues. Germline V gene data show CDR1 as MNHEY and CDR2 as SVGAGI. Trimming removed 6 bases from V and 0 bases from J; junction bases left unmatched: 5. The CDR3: CASRGQLSSYEQYF. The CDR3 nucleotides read TGTGCCAGCAGGGGACAGTTGAGCTCCTACGAGCAGTACTTC.

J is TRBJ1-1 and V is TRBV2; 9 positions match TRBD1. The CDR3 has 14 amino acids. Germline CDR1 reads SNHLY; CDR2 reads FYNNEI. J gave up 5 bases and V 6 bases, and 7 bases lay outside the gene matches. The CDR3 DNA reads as TGTGCCAGCAGCGATACAGGGGGCCATACTGAAGCTTTCTTT. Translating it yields CASSDTGGHTEAFF.

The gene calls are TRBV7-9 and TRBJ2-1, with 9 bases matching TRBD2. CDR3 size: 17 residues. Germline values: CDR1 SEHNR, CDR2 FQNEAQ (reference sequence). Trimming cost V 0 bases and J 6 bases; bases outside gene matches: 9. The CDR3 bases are TGTGCCAGCAGCTTAGCGCTGGCGGGAGGGCCGGGCAATGAGCAGTTCTTC. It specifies CASSLALAGGPGNEQFF.

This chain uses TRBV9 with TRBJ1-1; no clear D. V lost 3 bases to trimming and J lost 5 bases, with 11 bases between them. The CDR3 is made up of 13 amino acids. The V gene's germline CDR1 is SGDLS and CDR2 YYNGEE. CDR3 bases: TGTGCCAGCAGCGAGGCGGTGAGGACTGAAGCTTTCTTT. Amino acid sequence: CASSEAVRTEAFF.

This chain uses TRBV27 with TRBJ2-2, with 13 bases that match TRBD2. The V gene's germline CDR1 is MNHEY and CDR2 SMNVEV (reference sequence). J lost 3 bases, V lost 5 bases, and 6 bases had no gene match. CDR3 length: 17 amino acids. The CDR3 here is CASSSGTSGMHTGELFF. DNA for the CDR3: TGTGCCAGCAGTAGCGGGACTAGCGGGATGCACACCGGGGAGCTGTTTTTT.

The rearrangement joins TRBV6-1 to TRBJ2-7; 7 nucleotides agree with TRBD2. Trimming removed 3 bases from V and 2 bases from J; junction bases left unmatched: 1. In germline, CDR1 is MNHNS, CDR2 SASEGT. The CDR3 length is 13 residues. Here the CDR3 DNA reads TGTGCCAGCAGTGACAGCGGGACCTACGAGCAGTACTTC. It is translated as CASSDSGTYEQYF.

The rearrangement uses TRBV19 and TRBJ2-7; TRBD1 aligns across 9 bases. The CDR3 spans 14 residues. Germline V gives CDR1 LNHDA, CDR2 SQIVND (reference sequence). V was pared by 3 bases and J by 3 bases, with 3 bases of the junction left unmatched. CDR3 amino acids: CASSILGQGYEQYF. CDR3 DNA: TGTGCCAGTAGTATCTTGGGACAGGGCTACGAGCAGTACTTC.

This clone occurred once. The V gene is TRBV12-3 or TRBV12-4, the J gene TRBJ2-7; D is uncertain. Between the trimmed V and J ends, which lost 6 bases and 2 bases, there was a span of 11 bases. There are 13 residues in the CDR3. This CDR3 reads CASSPGPPYEQYF. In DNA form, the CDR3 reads TGTGCCAGCAGCCCCGGGCCTCCCTACGAGCAGTACTTC.

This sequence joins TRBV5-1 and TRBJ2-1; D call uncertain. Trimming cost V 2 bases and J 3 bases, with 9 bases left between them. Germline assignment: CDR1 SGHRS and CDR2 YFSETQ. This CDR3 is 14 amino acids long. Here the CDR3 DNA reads TGCGCCAGCAGCTTCGACTCTTTCTACAATGAGCAGTTCTTC. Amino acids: CASSFDSFYNEQFF.

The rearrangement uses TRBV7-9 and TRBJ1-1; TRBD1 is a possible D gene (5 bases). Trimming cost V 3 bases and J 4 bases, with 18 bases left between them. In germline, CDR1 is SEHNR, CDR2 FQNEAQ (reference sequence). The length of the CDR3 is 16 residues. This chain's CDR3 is CASSLEVGPSSTEAFF. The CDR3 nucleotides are TGTGCCAGCAGCTTGGAGGTGGGGCCCTCGAGCACTGAAGCTTTCTTT.

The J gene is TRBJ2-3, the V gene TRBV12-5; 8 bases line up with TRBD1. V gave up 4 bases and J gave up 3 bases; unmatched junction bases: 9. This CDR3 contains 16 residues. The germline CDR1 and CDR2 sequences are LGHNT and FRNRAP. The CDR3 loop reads CASGSSGGWRTDTQYF. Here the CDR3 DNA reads TGTGCTAGTGGTTCGTCAGGGGGCTGGAGGACAGATACGCAGTATTTT.

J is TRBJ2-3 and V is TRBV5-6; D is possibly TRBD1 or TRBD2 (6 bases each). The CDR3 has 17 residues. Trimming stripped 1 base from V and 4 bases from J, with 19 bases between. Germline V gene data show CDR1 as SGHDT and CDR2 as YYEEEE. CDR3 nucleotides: TGTGCCAGCAGCTTGTTGTGGGGGGCCAGTCAGGCAGATACGCAGTATTTT. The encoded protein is CASSLLWGASQADTQYF. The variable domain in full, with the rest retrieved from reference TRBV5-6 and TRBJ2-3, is DAGVTQSPTHLIKTRGQQVTLRCSPKSGHDTVSWYQQALGQGPQFIFQYYEEEERQRGNFPDRFSGHQFPNYSSELNVNALLLGDSALYLCASSLLWGASQADTQYFGPGTRLTVL.

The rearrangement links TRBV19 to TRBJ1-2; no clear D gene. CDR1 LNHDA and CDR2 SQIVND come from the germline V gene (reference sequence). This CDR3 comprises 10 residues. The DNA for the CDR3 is TGTGCGGCGGGTTGGGATGGCTACACCTTC. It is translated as CAAGWDGYTF.